This T cell receptor beta chain was captured by sequencing in a study of Graves' ophthalmopathy and Graves' hyperthyroidism. Whole-study findings and limits: Using a 13-signature model, the authors split ophthalmopathy from stable hyperthyroidism, with under 90% sensitivity and 70% to 83% specificity.

Germline V gene lookup returns CDR1 MNHEY and CDR2 SVGEGT. Trimming left V 4 bases short and J 3 bases short, with 9 bases between. The CDR3 loop spans 13 amino acids. This clonotype was counted ten times or more. Its target is not known. From RNA, the CDR3 regions of TCR beta chains were amplified and sequenced. Second-round multiplex PCR came after a first-round RT-PCR that employed HTBI primers. TCRdb reanalysed the multiplex PCR reads using MiXCR and keeps one entry per CDR3 protein. The sample lists approximately 480,000 distinct CDR3 sequences, 13% to 15% occurring once. Those donors who had ophthalmopathy presented with moderate-to-severe activity, a CAS of ≥3, a NOSPECS of ≥4 and a duration under 3 months. Other autoimmune disease, uncontrolled infection, pregnancy and lactation led to exclusion. The PBMCs had their origin in 7.5 to 10 ml of fresh peripheral blood.

The material sequenced was blood. The V and J genes are TRBV6-2 or TRBV6-3 and TRBJ1-2; D may be TRBD1 (6 bases). This receptor was taken from a woman between 25 and 40 years old with Graves' ophthalmopathy. The CDR3 here is CASSSTGYYGYTF. The DNA for the CDR3 is TGTGCCAGCAGTTCAACAGGGTACTATGGCTACACCTTC.